This T cell receptor beta chain stems from a study of PD-1 blockade in classical Hodgkin lymphoma. This CDR3 has 13 amino acids. The germline V gene encodes CDR1 SEHNR and CDR2 FQNEAQ (reference sequence). The ends were cut back, 3 bases at V and 7 bases at J, with 10 bases in the middle. The study, taken as a whole, reports: A significant rise in TCR diversity by C4D1 was seen for CD4+ but not CD8+ cells.

Relapses following autologous stem cell transplantation were seen in all patients, with brentuximab vedotin exposure varying. By magnetic negative selection, CD4+ T cells were purified from thawed PBMCs. A remark on this clone: Antigen specificity is unknown.

The protocol was immunoSEQ multiplex PCR, while the TCRdb copy is restricted to in-frame clones and leaves out a portion. Altogether some 4,000 clones are present, 87% being singletons, with the ten largest covering roughly 0.88%. The chain has TRBV7-9 and TRBJ2-4; D may be TRBD1 (6 bases). The sample here was CD4+ T cells from blood, taken at baseline. This clonotype was obtained from a human donor with classical Hodgkin lymphoma. For the CDR3, the DNA is TGTGCCAGCAGCTTCAGGGGAGTTAACATTCAGTACTTC. Translating gives CASSFRGVNIQYF.